Below, 6 T cell receptor beta chains from the same sample are listed, as sequenced in a study of CD8+ T cells in alopecia areata. Extraction and reverse transcription of RNA yielded cDNA as the sequencing template. Repertoires were generated with immunoSEQ multiplex PCR, while TCRdb's copy carries only in-frame clones and drops some. The sample has 95,000 to 100,000 clones; 55% to 75% are singletons. The treatment was: oral pan-JAK inhibitor, 5-10 mg twice daily. Sequencing used CD8+ T cells sorted from blood, obtained between weeks 55 and 70, from a patient treated with tofacitinib. These receptors originate from a human donor with alopecia areata.

J is TRBJ2-7 and V is TRBV7-9, with D perhaps TRBD1 (6 bases). Germline-derived CDR1 and CDR2 are SEHNR and FQNEAQ (reference sequence). The CDR3 runs to 14 residues. Trimming took off 3 bases at V and 4 bases at J, with 13 bases between the two ends. CDR3 residues: CASSFPDRSYEQYF. The CDR3 DNA follows: TGTGCCAGCAGCTTCCCCGACAGGAGTTACGAGCAGTACTTC.

The chain has TRBV30 and TRBJ1-2; 9 bases line up with TRBD1. J lost 8 bases, V lost 5 bases, and 12 bases had no gene match. The CDR3 sequence is 14 residues long. Germline CDR1 reads GTSNPN; CDR2 reads SVGIG (reference sequence). The CDR3 DNA reads as TGTGCCTGGCAGACCGGGACAGGGATCTTGGGCTACACCTTC. The encoded protein is CAWQTGTGILGYTF.

This clone was recorded a few times. This chain connects TRBV5-1 to TRBJ1-2; the D gene is possibly TRBD1 (5 bases). This CDR3 has 17 amino acids. Germline CDR1 and CDR2: SGHRS and YFSETQ. Trimming left V 4 bases short and J 4 bases short, with 23 bases between. The CDR3 coding sequence is TGCGCCAGCAGCGCCGCAGGACAAGAAACCAGTGGCTATGGCTACACCTTC. This gives the protein CASSAAGQETSGYGYTF.

This chain uses TRBV30 with TRBJ2-1; no clear D. Germline V gene lookup returns CDR1 GTSNPN and CDR2 SVGIG (reference sequence). The CDR3 loop spans 14 amino acids. V lost 0 bases and J 0 bases, leaving 6 bases between the germline ends. CDR3 residues: CAWSVLSSYNEQFF. CDR3 nucleotides: TGTGCCTGGAGTGTACTGTCCTCCTACAATGAGCAGTTCTTC.

The chain recombines TRBV19 with TRBJ2-1; no reliable D call. CDR3 length: 14 amino acids. CDR1 LNHDA and CDR2 SQIVND come from the germline V gene (reference sequence). V was trimmed by 6 bases and J by 5 bases, leaving 14 bases between them. The CDR3 DNA reads as TGTGCCAGTAGATGGAACGGGCCCCACAATGAGCAGTTCTTC. Protein sequence: CASRWNGPHNEQFF.

This CDR3 reads CASSDGGPYNEQFF. The CDR3 nucleotides are TGCGCCAGCAGCGACGGCGGCCCTTACAATGAGCAGTTCTTC. This chain uses TRBV4-1 with TRBJ2-1; D remains ambiguous. The CDR3 is 14 residues long. Germline V CDR1 and CDR2: MGHRA, YSYEKL. Trimming stripped 5 bases from V and 4 bases from J, with 12 bases between.